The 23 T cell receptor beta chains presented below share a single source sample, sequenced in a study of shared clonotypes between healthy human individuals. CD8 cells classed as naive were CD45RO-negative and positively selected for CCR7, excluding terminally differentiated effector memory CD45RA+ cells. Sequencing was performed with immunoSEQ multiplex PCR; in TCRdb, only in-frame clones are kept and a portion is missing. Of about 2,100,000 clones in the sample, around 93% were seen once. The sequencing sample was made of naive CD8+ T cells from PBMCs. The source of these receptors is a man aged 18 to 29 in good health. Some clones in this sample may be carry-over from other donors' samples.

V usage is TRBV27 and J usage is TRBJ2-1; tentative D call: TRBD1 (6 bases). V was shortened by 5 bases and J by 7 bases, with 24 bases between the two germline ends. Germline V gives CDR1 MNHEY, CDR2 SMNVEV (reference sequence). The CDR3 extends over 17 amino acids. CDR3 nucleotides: TGTGCCAGCAGTCTCTCGGGACACCTGAGCCTGGTGAATGAGCAGTTCTTC. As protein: CASSLSGHLSLVNEQFF.

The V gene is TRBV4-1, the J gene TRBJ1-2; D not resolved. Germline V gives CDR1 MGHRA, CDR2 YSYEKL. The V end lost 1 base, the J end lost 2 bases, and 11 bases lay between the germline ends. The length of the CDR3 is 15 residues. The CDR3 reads CASSQGGFGNYGYTF. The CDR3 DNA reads TGCGCCAGCAGCCAAGGCGGGTTTGGGAACTATGGCTACACCTTC.

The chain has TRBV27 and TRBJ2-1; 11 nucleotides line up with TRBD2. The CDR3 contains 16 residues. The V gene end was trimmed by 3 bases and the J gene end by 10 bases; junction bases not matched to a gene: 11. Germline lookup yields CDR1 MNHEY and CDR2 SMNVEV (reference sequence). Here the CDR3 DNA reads TGTGCCAGCAGTTTGACTAGCGGGGCCTCCTATGGGGAGCAGTTCTTC. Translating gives CASSLTSGASYGEQFF.

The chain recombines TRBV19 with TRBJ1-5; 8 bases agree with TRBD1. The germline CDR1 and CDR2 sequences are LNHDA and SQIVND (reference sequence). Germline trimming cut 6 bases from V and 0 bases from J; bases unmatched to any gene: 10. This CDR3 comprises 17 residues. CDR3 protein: CASRQDREGPSNQPQHF. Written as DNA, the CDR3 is TGTGCCAGTAGGCAGGACAGGGAAGGGCCTAGCAATCAGCCCCAGCATTTT.

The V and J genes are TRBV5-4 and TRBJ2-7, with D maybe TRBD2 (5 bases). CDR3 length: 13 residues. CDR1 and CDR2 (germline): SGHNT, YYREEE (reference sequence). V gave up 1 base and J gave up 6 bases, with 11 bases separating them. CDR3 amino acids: CASSLYRSGEQYF. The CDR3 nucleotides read TGTGCCAGCAGCTTGTATCGGAGCGGCGAGCAGTACTTC.

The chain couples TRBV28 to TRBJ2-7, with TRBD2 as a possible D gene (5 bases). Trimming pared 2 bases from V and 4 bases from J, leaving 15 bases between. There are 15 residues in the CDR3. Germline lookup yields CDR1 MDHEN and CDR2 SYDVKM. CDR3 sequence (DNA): TGTGCCAGCAGTTTAGTCCGAGAGGGCTTGTACGAGCAGTACTTC. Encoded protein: CASSLVREGLYEQYF.

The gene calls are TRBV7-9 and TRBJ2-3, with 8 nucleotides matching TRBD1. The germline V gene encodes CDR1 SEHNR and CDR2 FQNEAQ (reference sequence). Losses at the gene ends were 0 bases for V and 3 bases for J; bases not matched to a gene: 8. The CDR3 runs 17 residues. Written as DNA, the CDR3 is TGTGCCAGCAGCTTAGCGTTCGGGACAGGAGTAACAGATACGCAGTATTTT. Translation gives CASSLAFGTGVTDTQYF.

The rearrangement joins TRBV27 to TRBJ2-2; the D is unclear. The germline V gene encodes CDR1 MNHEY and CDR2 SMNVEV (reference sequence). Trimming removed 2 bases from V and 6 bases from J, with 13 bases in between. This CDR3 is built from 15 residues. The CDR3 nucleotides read TGTGCCAGCAGTTTAGGGTCTGGGCCCCCCGGGGAGCTGTTTTTT. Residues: CASSLGSGPPGELFF.

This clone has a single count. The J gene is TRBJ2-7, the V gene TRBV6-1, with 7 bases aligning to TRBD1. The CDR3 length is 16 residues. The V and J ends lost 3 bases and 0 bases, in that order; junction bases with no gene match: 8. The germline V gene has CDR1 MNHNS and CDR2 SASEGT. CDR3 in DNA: TGTGCCAGCAGTGACCAGGGACAGCGAAACTCCTACGAGCAGTACTTC. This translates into CASSDQGQRNSYEQYF.

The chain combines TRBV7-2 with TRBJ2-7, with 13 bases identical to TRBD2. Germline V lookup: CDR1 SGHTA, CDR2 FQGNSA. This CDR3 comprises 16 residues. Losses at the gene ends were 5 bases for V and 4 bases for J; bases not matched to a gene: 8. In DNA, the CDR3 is TGTGCCAGCAGCCGTTGGACTAGCGGGAGTTCTTACGAGCAGTACTTC. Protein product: CASSRWTSGSSYEQYF.

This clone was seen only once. The DNA for the CDR3 is TGTGCCAGCAGTACCCCCTCGACAGGGCCCCAAGAGACCCAGTACTTC. This translates into CASSTPSTGPQETQYF. This chain uses TRBV28 with TRBJ2-5; 7 bases fit TRBD1. The CDR3 length is 16 residues. With V trimmed by 5 bases and J by 1 base, 10 bases remained unmatched. Germline V gene lookup returns CDR1 MDHEN and CDR2 SYDVKM.

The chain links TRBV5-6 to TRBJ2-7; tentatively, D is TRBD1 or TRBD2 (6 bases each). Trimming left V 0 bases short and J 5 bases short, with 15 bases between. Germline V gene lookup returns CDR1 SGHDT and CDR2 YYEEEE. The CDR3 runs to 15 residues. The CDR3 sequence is CASSLGGLAINEQYF. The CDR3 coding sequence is TGTGCCAGCAGCTTGGGGGGGCTAGCGATCAACGAGCAGTACTTC.

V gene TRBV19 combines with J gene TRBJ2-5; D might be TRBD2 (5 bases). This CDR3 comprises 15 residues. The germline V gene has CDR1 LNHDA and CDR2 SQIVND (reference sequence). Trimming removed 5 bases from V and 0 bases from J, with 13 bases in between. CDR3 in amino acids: CASSPGAAYQETQYF. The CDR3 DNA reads TGTGCCAGTAGTCCTGGAGCGGCTTACCAAGAGACCCAGTACTTC.

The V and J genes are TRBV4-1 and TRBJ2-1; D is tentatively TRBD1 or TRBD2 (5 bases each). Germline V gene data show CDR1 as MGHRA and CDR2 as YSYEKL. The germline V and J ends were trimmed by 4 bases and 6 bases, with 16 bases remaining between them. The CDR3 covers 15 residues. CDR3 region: CASSLKDTRGNEQFF. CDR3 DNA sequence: TGCGCCAGCAGCCTGAAGGACACCCGGGGCAATGAGCAGTTCTTC.

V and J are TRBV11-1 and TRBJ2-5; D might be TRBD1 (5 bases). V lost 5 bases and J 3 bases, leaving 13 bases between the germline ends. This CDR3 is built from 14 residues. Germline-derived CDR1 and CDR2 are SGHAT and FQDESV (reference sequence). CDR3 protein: CASSGEGDEETQYF. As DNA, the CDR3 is TGTGCCAGCAGCGGCGAAGGGGATGAAGAGACCCAGTACTTC.

DNA for the CDR3: TGTGCCAGCAGTTTATCGGGCAGTATAACCTATGGCTACACCTTC. Translation: CASSLSGSITYGYTF. The chain uses TRBV28 and TRBJ1-2; D is unclear. The V gene's germline CDR1 is MDHEN and CDR2 SYDVKM. V was pared by 1 base and J by 4 bases, with 13 bases between. The CDR3 runs to 15 residues.

The CDR3 spells CASSSERGAETQYF. The CDR3 DNA sequence: TGTGCCAGCAGCTCCGAGAGGGGCGCAGAGACCCAGTACTTC. This chain connects TRBV9 to TRBJ2-5, with D possibly called TRBD1 or TRBD2 (5 bases each). Germline CDR1 SGDLS, CDR2 YYNGEE. Trimming cost V 4 bases and J 4 bases, with 14 bases left between them. This CDR3 has 14 residues.

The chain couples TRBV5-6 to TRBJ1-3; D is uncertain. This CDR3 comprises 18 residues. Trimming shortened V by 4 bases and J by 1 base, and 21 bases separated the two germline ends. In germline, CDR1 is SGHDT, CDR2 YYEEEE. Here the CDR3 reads CASSPPVGRIRSGNTIYF. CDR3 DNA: TGTGCCAGCAGCCCTCCAGTTGGCCGTATAAGATCTGGAAACACCATATATTTT.

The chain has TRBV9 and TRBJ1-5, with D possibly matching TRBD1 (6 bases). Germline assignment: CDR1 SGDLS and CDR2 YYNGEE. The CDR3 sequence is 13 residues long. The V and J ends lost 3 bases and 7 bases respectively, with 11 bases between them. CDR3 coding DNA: TGTGCCAGCAGCGAGGGGGGGTCCCAGCCCCAGCATTTT. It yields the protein CASSEGGSQPQHF.

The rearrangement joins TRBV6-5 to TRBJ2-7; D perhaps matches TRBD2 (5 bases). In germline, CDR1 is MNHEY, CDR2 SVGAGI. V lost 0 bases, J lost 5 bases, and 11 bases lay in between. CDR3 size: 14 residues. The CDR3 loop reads CASSYSASPNEQYF. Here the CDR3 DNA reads TGTGCCAGCAGTTACTCCGCTAGCCCCAACGAGCAGTACTTC.

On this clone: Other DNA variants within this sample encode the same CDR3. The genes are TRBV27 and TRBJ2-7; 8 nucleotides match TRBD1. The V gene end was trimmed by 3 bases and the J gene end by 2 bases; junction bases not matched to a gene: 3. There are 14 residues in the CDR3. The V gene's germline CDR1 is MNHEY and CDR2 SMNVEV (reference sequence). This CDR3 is CASSFRGRTYEQYF. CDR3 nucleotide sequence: TGTGCCAGCAGTTTCAGGGGGCGCACCTACGAGCAGTACTTC.

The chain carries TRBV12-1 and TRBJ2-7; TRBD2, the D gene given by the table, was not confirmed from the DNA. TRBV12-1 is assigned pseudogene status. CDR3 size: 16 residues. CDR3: CASSWAGTFRTYEQYF. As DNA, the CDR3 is TGTGCCAGCAGCTGGGCCGGGACTTTTCGAACCTACGAGCAGTACTTC.

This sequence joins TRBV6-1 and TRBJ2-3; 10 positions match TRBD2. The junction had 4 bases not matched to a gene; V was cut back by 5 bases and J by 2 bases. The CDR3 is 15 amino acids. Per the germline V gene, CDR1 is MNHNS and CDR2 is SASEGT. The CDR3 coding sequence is TGTGCCAGCAGTCGTGGGACTAGCGACACAGATACGCAGTATTTT. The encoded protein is CASSRGTSDTDTQYF.